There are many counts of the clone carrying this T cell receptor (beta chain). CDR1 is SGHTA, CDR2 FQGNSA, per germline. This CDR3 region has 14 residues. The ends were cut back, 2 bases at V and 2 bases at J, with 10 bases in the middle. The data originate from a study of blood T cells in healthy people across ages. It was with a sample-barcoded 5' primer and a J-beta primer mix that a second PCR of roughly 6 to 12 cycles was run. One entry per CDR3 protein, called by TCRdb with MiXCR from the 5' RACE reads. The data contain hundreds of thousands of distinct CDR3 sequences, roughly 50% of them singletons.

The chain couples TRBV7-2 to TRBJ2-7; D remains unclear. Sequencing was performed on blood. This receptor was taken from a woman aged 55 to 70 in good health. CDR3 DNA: TGTGCCAGCAGCTTATCCGCCCGTACCTACGAGCAGTACTTC. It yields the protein CASSLSARTYEQYF. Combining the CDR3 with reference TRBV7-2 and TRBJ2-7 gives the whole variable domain GAGVSQSPSNKVTEKGKDVELRCDPISGHTALYWYRQSLGQGLEFLIYFQGNSAPDKSGLPSDRFSAERTGGSVSTLTIQRTQQEDSAVYLCASSLSARTYEQYFGPGTRLTVT.